The source of this TCR beta chain is a study of shared T cell receptors in the human thymus. Profiled with immunoSEQ multiplex PCR; TCRdb holds only in-frame clones, not every one. The sample includes hundreds of thousands of clones, roughly 86% of them seen just once. V lost 5 bases and J lost 6; bases outside the gene matches: 16. Germline CDR1 is LNHNV and CDR2 is YYDKDF (reference sequence). This CDR3 region has 17 residues. These data were likewise used in another study, on human thymus T cells.

What was sequenced was thymocytes. The sequence was obtained from a boy under two years old with a congenital heart defect. The chain links TRBV15 to TRBJ2-3, with 8 bases matching TRBD2. CDR3 loop: CATSASPPASGWDTQYF. CDR3 DNA: TGTGCCACCAGCGCCTCCCCGCCTGCTAGCGGGTGGGATACGCAGTATTTT. Full variable domain (rest looked up from reference TRBV15 and TRBJ2-3): DAMVIQNPRYQVTQFGKPVTLSCSQTLNHNVMYWYQQKSSQAPKLLFHYYDKDFNNEADTPDNFQSRRPNTSFCFLDIRSPGLGDTAMYLCATSASPPASGWDTQYFGPGTRLTVL.